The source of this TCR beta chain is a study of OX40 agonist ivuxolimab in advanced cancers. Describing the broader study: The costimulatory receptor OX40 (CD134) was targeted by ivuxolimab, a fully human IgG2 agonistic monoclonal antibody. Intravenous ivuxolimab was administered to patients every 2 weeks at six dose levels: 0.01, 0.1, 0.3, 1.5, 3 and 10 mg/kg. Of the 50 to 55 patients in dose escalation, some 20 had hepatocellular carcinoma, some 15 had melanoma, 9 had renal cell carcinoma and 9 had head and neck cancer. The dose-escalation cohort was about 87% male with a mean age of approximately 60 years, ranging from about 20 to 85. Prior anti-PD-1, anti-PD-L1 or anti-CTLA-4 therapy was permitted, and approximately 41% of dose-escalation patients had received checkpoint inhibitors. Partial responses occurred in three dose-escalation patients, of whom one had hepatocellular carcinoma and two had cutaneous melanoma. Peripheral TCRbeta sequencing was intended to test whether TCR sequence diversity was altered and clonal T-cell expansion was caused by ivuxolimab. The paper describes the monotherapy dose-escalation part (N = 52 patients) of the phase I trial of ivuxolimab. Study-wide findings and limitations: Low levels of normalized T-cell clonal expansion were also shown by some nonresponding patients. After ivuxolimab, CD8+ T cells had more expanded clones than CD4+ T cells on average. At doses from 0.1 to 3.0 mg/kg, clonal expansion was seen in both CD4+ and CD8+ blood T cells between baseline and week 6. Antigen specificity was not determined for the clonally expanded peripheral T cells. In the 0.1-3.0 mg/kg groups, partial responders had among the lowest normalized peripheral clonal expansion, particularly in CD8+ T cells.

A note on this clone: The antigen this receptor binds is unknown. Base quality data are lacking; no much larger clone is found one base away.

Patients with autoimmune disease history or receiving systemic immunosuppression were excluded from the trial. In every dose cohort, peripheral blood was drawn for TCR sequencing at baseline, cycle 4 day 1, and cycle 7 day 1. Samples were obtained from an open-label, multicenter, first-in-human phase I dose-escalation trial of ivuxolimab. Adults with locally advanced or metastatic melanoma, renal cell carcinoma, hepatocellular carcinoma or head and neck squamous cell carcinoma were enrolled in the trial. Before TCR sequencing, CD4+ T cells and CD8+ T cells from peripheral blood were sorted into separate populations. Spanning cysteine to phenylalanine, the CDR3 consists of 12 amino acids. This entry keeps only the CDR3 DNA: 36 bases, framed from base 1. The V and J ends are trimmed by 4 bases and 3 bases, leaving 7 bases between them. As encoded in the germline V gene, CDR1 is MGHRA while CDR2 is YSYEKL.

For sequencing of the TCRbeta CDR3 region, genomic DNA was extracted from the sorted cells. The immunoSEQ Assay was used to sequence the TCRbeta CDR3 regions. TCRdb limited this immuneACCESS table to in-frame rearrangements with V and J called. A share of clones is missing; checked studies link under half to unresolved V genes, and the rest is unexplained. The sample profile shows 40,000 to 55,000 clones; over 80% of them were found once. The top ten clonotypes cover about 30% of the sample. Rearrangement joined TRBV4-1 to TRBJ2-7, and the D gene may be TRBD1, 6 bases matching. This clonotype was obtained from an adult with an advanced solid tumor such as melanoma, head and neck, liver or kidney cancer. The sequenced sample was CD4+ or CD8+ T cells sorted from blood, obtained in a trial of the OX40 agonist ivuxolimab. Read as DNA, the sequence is TGCGCCAGCAGCCTACAGGGCTACGAGCAGTACTTC. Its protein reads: CASSLQGYEQYF.